Here is one TCR beta chain with its context. Its target antigen remains unknown. Nothing much larger sits one base from this clone, and base qualities are not available. This sample stems from a study of shared T cell receptors in the human thymus listed by TCRdb under 2021. Looking at the study overall: The study examined how the human thymus generates shared, self-reactive T-cell receptor alpha chains.

The receptor library was made with the immunoSEQ multiplex PCR assay. The table was pulled from immuneACCESS by TCRdb, which kept in-frame rearrangements only. Such tables lose some clones; where checked, under half of the loss comes from unresolved V genes, and the rest has no known cause. This sample lists over 650,000 clones; 80% to 90% were detected once. The ten largest clones take up about 0.0094% of the sample. CDR1 and CDR2, looked up from the germline V gene (reference sequence), are MNHEY and SMNVEV. A distance of 13 bases separates the germline ends of V and J, which lose 5 bases and 2 bases respectively. The CDR3 numbers 14 residues from cysteine through phenylalanine. The CDR3 DNA has 42 bases and is translated from base 1. Separately, the same data were catalogued under a study of human thymus T cells. As described in the second report: Immunologically healthy infants undergoing open corrective cardiac surgery for congenital heart defects in Finland were used as donors. The thymus tissue came from surgical resects taken out during corrective cardiac surgery. Biased V and J gene segment usage appeared to be present in both thymic and peripheral blood repertoires. Highly overlapping thymic TCR repertoires among unrelated individuals were reported in the related research. The study characterized TCR alpha and beta repertoires from under 10 infant thymus samples and a few related peripheral blood samples. Donor ages ranged from about 7 to 244 days, and the cohort comprised over 5 male and a couple of female infants. Thymocytes were mechanically released from the tissue and were stored as pellets of roughly 9-33 million cells at -70 degrees C. A QIAsymphony instrument was used to extract genomic DNA from frozen cell pellets. TCRB and TCRAD loci were amplified from a standardized quantity of quality-controlled genomic DNA using the immunoSEQ multiplex PCR assay. The amplicons spanned the V(D)J region and were long enough to cover the CDR3 and allow V and J genes to be identified. Amplicon sequencing was performed on an Illumina platform through the commercial immunoSEQ service. Primer bias and sequencing errors were corrected as previously described, and TCRAD and TCRB definitions were based on the IMGT database. immunoSEQ Analyzer 3.0 and VDJTools were used for repertoire analysis, which covered basic statistics, V/J segment usage, diversity estimates, rarefaction and pairwise overlap. Chao1, ChaoE, Efron-Thisted, Shannon and inverse Simpson indices were used to estimate diversity, which was also estimated on datasets down-sampled to the smallest sample. For repertoire overlap, CDR3 nucleotide sequence, V gene and J gene had to match strictly, and clustering was done by Jaccard-based multidimensional scaling. On average, roughly 800,000 unique TCRB clonotypes were obtained from thymus samples, compared with 80,000 to 85,000 from blood samples.

The chain is encoded by TRBV27 joined to TRBJ2-7; possibly the D gene is TRBD2, per 6 matching bases. What was sequenced was thymocytes. This sequence was found in a boy under two years old with a congenital heart defect. Donor details come from another sample of the same person, matched by shared clones. The CDR3 protein is CASSRIADTYEQYF. The bases are TGTGCCAGCAGTCGAATAGCGGACACCTACGAGCAGTACTTC.